This T cell receptor (beta chain) is from a study of CD8+ T cells in alopecia areata. Study-wide findings and caveats: Because one nonresponder was included, the link of baseline CD8+ expansion to response is considered uncertain. Tofacitinib produced a significant decrease in scalp clonality and in expanded CD8+ clones among the top 100.

Stated treatment: oral pan-JAK inhibitor, 5-10 mg twice daily. The germline V gene encodes CDR1 MGHRA and CDR2 YSYEKL. This CDR3 comprises 14 residues. V was clipped by 4 bases and J by 7 bases; unmatched bases: 5. It was cDNA, reverse transcribed from extracted RNA, that served as the sequencing template. Only in-frame clones appear in the TCRdb table, and some are missing; sequencing was by immunoSEQ multiplex PCR. Of some 200,000 clones listed, around 60% were seen once; the top ten hold around 3%. A note on this clone: Its antigen is still unknown.

The chain links TRBV4-1 to TRBJ2-1; 9 nucleotides align to TRBD1. Material: CD4+ T cells sorted from blood, obtained at week 4, from a patient treated with tofacitinib. This receptor was identified in a human donor with alopecia areata. The CDR3 region has the DNA TGCGCCAGCAGCCCACAGGGGGCGCTGAATGAGCAGTTCTTC. Encoded protein: CASSPQGALNEQFF.